The present entry profiles one TCR beta chain with its context. Antigen specificity is unknown. The sample is drawn from a study of cytomegalovirus exposure and HLA in healthy donors. From germline, CDR1 is LNHDA and CDR2 SQIVND (reference sequence). The CDR3 covers 17 residues. Deletions cut 3 bases from V and 5 bases from J, with 19 bases between. The PCR was carried out with 60 Vbeta primers and 13 Jbeta primers. Clones were read by immunoSEQ multiplex PCR, and TCRdb kept only the in-frame ones, dropping some. The table records around 300,000 clones, over 85% of them present only once. Donors were nominally healthy when sampled, though unrecorded immune exposures were likely. General observations from the study: The classifier, whose performance was assessed in both the original and validation cohorts, reportedly diagnosed cytomegalovirus status with high specificity and sensitivity. Later on, a genetic analysis was performed. It linked a missense variant in DCLRE1C with V- and J-gene trimming of TCR beta.

The receptor was isolated from a woman aged 18-35 years in good health and CMV-seronegative. The chain links TRBV19 to TRBJ2-2; a weak D match, TRBD1 (5 bases). Material for sequencing was PBMCs. The CDR3 loop reads CASSIPPGLMWTGELFF. The CDR3 DNA reads TGTGCCAGTAGTATCCCCCCAGGGCTAATGTGGACCGGGGAGCTGTTTTTT.